The present TCR beta chain was sequenced within a study of CD8+ T cells in alopecia areata. This CDR3 comprises 13 residues. Germline V CDR1 and CDR2: SQVTM, ANQGSEA. Trimming took 4 bases from V and 4 from J; bases not matched to a gene: 2. Extracted RNA was reverse transcribed, and the resulting cDNA served as sequencing template. Only in-frame clones appear in the TCRdb table, and some are missing; sequencing was by immunoSEQ multiplex PCR. Of more than 95,000 clones in the sample, 55% to 70% were seen once. The authors sorted CD4+ and CD8+ T cells from PBMCs. This clone turned up a few times. The chain carries TRBV29-1 and TRBJ2-3; 10 nucleotides align to TRBD2. The receptor was derived from a human donor in good health. The sample consisted of CD4+ T cells sorted from blood. CDR3 DNA sequence: TGCAGCGTTGGGACTAGCGGAGCAGATACGCAGTATTTT. Amino acids: CSVGTSGADTQYF.